This is a list of T cell receptor beta chains from one sample in a study of CD8 T cells in ankylosing spondylitis. TCRdb ran MiXCR on the 5' RACE reads and lists one entry per CDR3 protein. The sample records tens of thousands of distinct CDR3 sequences, less than 8.5% being singletons. Sequenced material: blood, either unsorted or a sorted T cell fraction (not recorded which). These receptors all stem from a female donor with ankylosing spondylitis or in good health (not recorded which). Both conserved end residues are part of each CDR3. The D gene is left open where the match is weak. Expanded clones are given a class, and other clones once, few, many or no size at all.

clone_size | d_call | j_call | v_call | cdr3_nt | cdr3_aa
many | - | TRBJ2-3 | TRBV15 | TGTGCCACCAGCAGAGATCGGACTCCCGAAGGAGATACGCAGTATTTT | CATSRDRTPEGDTQYF
many | TRBD2 | TRBJ2-5 | TRBV5-1 | TGCGCCAGCAGCTTTGGACTAGCGGGGGGTCGGGGCGAGACCCAGTACTTC | CASSFGLAGGRGETQYF
many | TRBD1 | TRBJ1-3 | TRBV10-3 | TGTGCCATCAGCCGAAACGACAGGGCGTTCGGAAACACCATATATTTT | CAISRNDRAFGNTIYF
few | - | TRBJ1-1 | TRBV20-1 | TGCAGTGCTAGATGGGGGAACACTGAAGCTTTCTTT | CSARWGNTEAFF
many | TRBD1 | TRBJ1-1 | TRBV2 | TGTGCCAGCAGTGATGAGGGACAGGGCACTGAAGCTTTCTTT | CASSDEGQGTEAFF
many | - | TRBJ2-1 | TRBV3-1 | TGTGCCAGCAGCCAAGCCCAGCGGGTCTACAATGAGCAGTTCTTC | CASSQAQRVYNEQFF
- | TRBD1 | TRBJ1-6 | TRBV5-1 | TGCGCCAGCAGCCCCGGACAGGGCGGCTCACCCCTCCACTTT | CASSPGQGGSPLHF
many | - | TRBJ2-4 | TRBV5-1 | TGCGCCAGCAGCTTTAATGGGGGCCGGGGGGACATTCAGTACTTC | CASSFNGGRGDIQYF
few | - | TRBJ1-1 | TRBV5-1 | TGCGCCAGCCATCAGGATCCGAACACTGAAGCTTTCTTT | CASHQDPNTEAFF
many | TRBD1 | TRBJ1-1 | TRBV4-1 | TGCGCCAGCAGCCAAGATAGACAGGGTAGGGGAAGGGCTGAAGCTTTCTTT | CASSQDRQGRGRAEAFF
many | - | TRBJ2-3 | TRBV7-6 | TGTGCCAGCAGTCCCTGGGCCAGGGATACGCAGTATTTT | CASSPWARDTQYF
many | - | TRBJ1-2 | TRBV20-1 | TGCAGTGCTAGAGATGGTCGCCGTCAAATGGACTATGGCTACACCTTC | CSARDGRRQMDYGYTF
many | - | TRBJ1-5 | TRBV20-1 | TGCAGTGCTAGAGACAGGGTGGTCGGGGGGAATCAGCCCCAGCATTTT | CSARDRVVGGNQPQHF